These 2 T cell receptor beta chains originate from one sample sequenced in a study of CD8+ T cells in alopecia areata. RNA was isolated and reverse transcribed to cDNA, the sequencing template. Some clones are missing from TCRdb's copy, which holds only in-frame ones; the method was immunoSEQ multiplex PCR. The table records around 160,000 clones, more than 75% of them present only once. The sequencing here drew on CD8+ T cells sorted from blood, taken at week 0. These receptors all come from a human donor with alopecia areata.

The gene calls are TRBV5-1 and TRBJ2-2; 9 nucleotides agree with TRBD2. The CDR3 has 16 residues. Losses at the gene ends were 6 bases for V and 4 bases for J; bases not matched to a gene: 10. Looked up from germline, CDR1 is SGHRS and CDR2 is YFSETQ. The CDR3 loop reads CASNYAGGPSTGELFF. CDR3 nucleotide sequence: TGCGCCAGCAACTACGCGGGAGGGCCGTCCACCGGGGAGCTGTTTTTT.

In this sample, this clone turned up a few times. The chain is built from TRBV10-2 and TRBJ2-3; TRBD2 matches at 8 bases. V lost 3 bases to trimming and J lost 5 bases; unmatched junction nucleotides: 4. Germline V gives CDR1 WSHSY, CDR2 SAAADI. The CDR3 has 14 residues. CDR3 region: CASSDSGGLDTQYF. The CDR3 DNA follows: TGCGCCAGCAGTGACAGCGGGGGTTTAGATACGCAGTATTTT.